This section outlines one T cell receptor beta chain sequence together with its context. This record comes from a study of blood T cell repertoires in COVID-19. Sequenced by immunoSEQ multiplex PCR; TCRdb stores in-frame clones only, minus some. This sample carries 100,000 to 150,000 clones, roughly 90% of them seen once, and the ten largest clones take around 7.7%. Trimming pared 0 bases from V and 6 bases from J, leaving 11 bases between. The CDR3 runs to 14 residues. CDR1 and CDR2 (germline): SGHRS, YFSETQ. This TCR derives from a human donor in a cohort sampled during active COVID-19. Sequencing was performed on peripheral blood. The chain couples TRBV5-1 to TRBJ2-3; TRBD2 might be the D (6 bases). This CDR3 is CASSLALEGDTQYF. Written as DNA, the CDR3 is TGCGCCAGCAGCTTGGCTCTGGAGGGGGATACGCAGTATTTT.